This T cell receptor (beta chain) is from a study of graft-versus-host responses after intestinal transplantation. Whole-study results and caveats: Recipient marrow held GvH clones, some first seen in ileum or blood.

This CDR3 has 13 amino acids. The V gene's germline CDR1 is SGHRS and CDR2 YFSETQ. Generated by immunoSEQ multiplex PCR, the TCRdb table keeps only in-frame clones and is missing some. The sample records just over 95,000 clones, 92% being singletons. Concerning this clone: As yet, its antigen is unknown.

This TCR was recovered from a human donor who received an intestinal transplant. The sequencing here drew on unstimulated CD4+ T cells sorted from spleen or lymph node cells, taken before intestinal transplant. J is TRBJ2-5 and V is TRBV5-1; D may be TRBD1 (5 bases). The assigned J gene may be wrong: the sequence end matches TRBJ2-7 better. DNA of the CDR3: TGCGCCAGCAGCTTGTCACAGGTCAACGAGCAGTACTTC. This gives the protein CASSLSQVNEQYF.